The 28 T cell receptor beta chains below were found in one sample sequenced in a study of blood T cell repertoires in COVID-19. Assay: immunoSEQ multiplex PCR; the TCRdb copy retains only in-frame clones and omits some. This sample has over 50,000 clones, with about nine tenths found just once. Sequenced material: peripheral blood. All receptors come from an elderly man with acute or convalescent COVID-19.

CDR3 coding DNA: TGTGCCAGCAGTCCCCCCCAGGGCCCCTACGAGCAGTACTTC. It translates to CASSPPQGPYEQYF. This chain links TRBV6-2 or TRBV6-3 with TRBJ2-7; maybe TRBD1 (5 bases). The CDR3 sequence is 14 residues long. The V gene's germline CDR1 is MNHEY and CDR2 SVGEGT. V lost 5 bases, J lost 2 bases, and 13 bases lay in between.

This chain links TRBV2 with TRBJ2-1; a possible D gene is TRBD2 (6 bases). The ends were cut back, 6 bases at V and 2 bases at J, with 29 bases in the middle. Per the germline V gene, CDR1 is SNHLY and CDR2 is FYNNEI. This CDR3 has 20 amino acids. The CDR3 protein is CASSRRPGLGGSTAYNEQFF. The DNA for the CDR3 is TGTGCCAGCAGCCGACGACCGGGACTTGGTGGGTCGACGGCCTACAATGAGCAGTTCTTC.

This chain connects TRBV5-1 to TRBJ1-1; 7 bases align to TRBD1. Germline V gives CDR1 SGHRS, CDR2 YFSETQ. J lost 1 base, V lost 6 bases, and 12 bases had no gene match. The CDR3 spans 16 residues. The CDR3 sequence is CASKLNRDSWNTEAFF. The DNA of the CDR3 is TGCGCCAGCAAACTAAACCGGGACAGTTGGAACACTGAAGCTTTCTTT.

In its sample, this clone was seen a few times. The genes are TRBV2 and TRBJ2-3, with 11 bases aligning to TRBD2. The CDR3 sequence is 17 residues long. CDR1 SNHLY and CDR2 FYNNEI come from the germline V gene. Trimming removed 5 bases from V and 2 bases from J; junction bases left unmatched: 9. The CDR3 loop is CASSYGLAGPNTDTQYF. The CDR3 DNA is TGTGCCAGCAGTTATGGACTAGCGGGCCCCAACACAGATACGCAGTATTTT.

Only a few counts were recorded for this clone. The chain uses TRBV6-1 and TRBJ1-3; 10 positions match TRBD1. The CDR3 is 18 amino acids. The junction had 8 bases not matched to a gene; V was cut back by 0 bases and J by 3 bases. The germline V gene has CDR1 MNHNS and CDR2 SASEGT. CDR3 sequence reads: CASSEAPRTGGYGNTIYF. Written as DNA, the CDR3 is TGTGCCAGCAGTGAAGCGCCTCGGACAGGGGGTTATGGAAACACCATATATTTT.

The chain joins TRBV10-3 to TRBJ2-5; tentative D call: TRBD1 (6 bases). The V gene lost 0 bases and the J gene lost 2 bases, with 16 bases spanning the gap. The CDR3 contains 17 residues. Germline-derived CDR1 and CDR2 are ENHRY and SYGVKD. CDR3 bases: TGTGCCATCAGTGAGTCGAATCCCTACAGGGTACAAGAGACCCAGTACTTC. Translation gives CAISESNPYRVQETQYF.

This chain links TRBV11-2 with TRBJ1-1; D unresolved. Trimming took off 3 bases at V and 8 bases at J, with 10 bases between the two ends. The CDR3 totals 12 residues. CDR1 is SGHAT and CDR2 is FQNNGV in the germline V gene. CDR3 amino acids: CASSFGSEEAFF. CDR3 bases: TGTGCCAGCAGCTTCGGGTCAGAGGAAGCTTTCTTT.

The genes are TRBV5-1 and TRBJ2-1, with D perhaps TRBD1 (5 bases). Per germline, CDR1 SGHRS and CDR2 YFSETQ. The CDR3 is 18 residues long. V was trimmed by 7 bases and J by 0 bases, leaving 23 bases between them. CDR3 residues: CASRAPTRGFSSYNEQFF. The CDR3 DNA sequence: TGCGCCAGCCGGGCACCGACAAGGGGTTTCAGCTCCTACAATGAGCAGTTCTTC.

The chain carries TRBV11-2 and TRBJ2-7; D is perhaps TRBD1 (5 bases). Germline V CDR1 and CDR2: SGHAT, FQNNGV. The CDR3 covers 13 residues. Trimming took 5 bases from V and 3 from J, leaving 11 bases between them. In nucleotides, the CDR3 is TGTGCCAGCAGCCAAGGAAGGGGCTACGAGCAGTACTTC. Its protein is CASSQGRGYEQYF.

V and J are TRBV6-1 and TRBJ2-7; 9 bases line up with TRBD2. The CDR3 runs to 15 residues. V shed 1 base and J 2 bases; nucleotides not matched to a gene: 3. Germline loops: CDR1 MNHNS, CDR2 SASEGT. CDR3 residues: CASSEVLAGAYEQYF. CDR3 DNA sequence: TGTGCCAGCAGTGAAGTATTAGCGGGAGCCTACGAGCAGTACTTC.

The chain recombines TRBV30 with TRBJ2-1; TRBD1 aligns across 9 bases. V shed 4 bases and J 6 bases; nucleotides not matched to a gene: 13. The CDR3 spans 16 residues. Germline CDR1 is GTSNPN and CDR2 is SVGIG (reference sequence). In DNA form, the CDR3 reads TGTGCCTGGAAACTGTACAGGGGGCTCCGGGCCAATGAGCAGTTCTTC. Translated: CAWKLYRGLRANEQFF.

The genes are TRBV6-5 and TRBJ1-2; D not resolved. The CDR3 sequence is 13 residues long. Germline values: CDR1 MNHEY, CDR2 SVGAGI. With 6 bases removed from V and 8 bases from J, the gap between germline ends came to 16 bases. CDR3 nucleotide sequence: TGTGCCAGCAGCTCCGGGGAACACCGCGGCTACACCTTC. Its protein is CASSSGEHRGYTF.

This clone was counted once. The V and J genes are TRBV6-6 and TRBJ2-2; D might be TRBD2 (6 bases). Looked up from germline, CDR1 is MNHNY and CDR2 is SVGAGI (reference sequence). The V gene lost 6 bases and the J gene lost 2 bases, with 13 bases spanning the gap. This CDR3 spans 15 amino acids. The CDR3 DNA sequence: TGTGCCAGCAGACCCGGGACTCAAAACACCGGGGAGCTGTTTTTT. It specifies CASRPGTQNTGELFF.

With regard to this clone: Other DNA sequences from this sample encode an identical CDR3 as well. The chain uses TRBV5-1 and TRBJ1-1; 7 bases align to TRBD1. The CDR3 has 14 residues. The germline V gene has CDR1 SGHRS and CDR2 YFSETQ. V lost 4 bases and J lost 1; bases outside the gene matches: 4. CDR3 DNA: TGCGCCAGCAGCCGGGGACAGTCGAACACTGAAGCTTTCTTT. Residues: CASSRGQSNTEAFF.

The V and J genes are TRBV11-2 and TRBJ1-2; the D gene is possibly TRBD1 (5 bases). Trimming pared 5 bases from V and 6 bases from J, leaving 22 bases between. The germline gives CDR1 SGHAT, CDR2 FQNNGV. The CDR3 totals 16 residues. CDR3 loop: CASSPQGVRRGNGYTF. The CDR3 region has the DNA TGTGCCAGCAGCCCTCAGGGCGTCAGGCGCGGGAATGGCTACACCTTC. The entire variable domain, with the rest obtained from reference TRBV11-2 and TRBJ1-2, is as follows: EAGVAQSPRYKIIEKRQSVAFWCNPISGHATLYWYQQILGQGPKLLIQFQNNGVVDDSQLPKDRFSAERLKGVDSTLKIQPAKLEDSAVYLCASSPQGVRRGNGYTFGSGTRLTVV.

The chain carries TRBV11-2 and TRBJ2-1; possible D gene TRBD1, 6 bases. The CDR3 is 14 residues long. CDR1 SGHAT and CDR2 FQNNGV come from the germline V gene. V lost 1 base to trimming and J lost 10 bases, with 14 bases between them. CDR3 in DNA: TGTGCCAGCAGCTTAGGTTCTACAGGGAAAGAGCAGTTCTTC. Translation gives CASSLGSTGKEQFF.

CDR3 DNA: TGTGCCAGCAGCGTCGGCGGGGACAATGAGCAGTTCTTC. Translation gives CASSVGGDNEQFF. The chain employs TRBV9 and TRBJ2-1; the D gene is possibly TRBD2 (6 bases). This CDR3 has 13 amino acids. V dropped 2 bases and J dropped 5 bases, with 8 bases sitting between them. Germline V gives CDR1 SGDLS, CDR2 YYNGEE.

The V and J genes are TRBV20-1 and TRBJ2-7; D not resolved. Deletions cut 2 bases from V and 2 bases from J, with 4 bases between. CDR1 is DFQATT, CDR2 SNEGSKA, per germline (reference sequence). This CDR3 is built from 11 residues. Here the CDR3 reads CSARQTYEQYF. As DNA, the CDR3 is TGCAGTGCTAGACAGACCTACGAGCAGTACTTC.

The chain carries TRBV6-5 and TRBJ1-4, with a possible D match to TRBD1 (6 bases). The germline V gene encodes CDR1 MNHEY and CDR2 SVGAGI. The CDR3 extends over 14 amino acids. The V and J ends lost 7 bases and 6 bases respectively, with 15 bases between them. CDR3: CASNPGVEDEKLFF. Written as DNA, the CDR3 is TGTGCCAGCAACCCAGGGGTTGAGGATGAAAAACTGTTTTTT.

The V call is TRBV27, the J call TRBJ2-4, with a tentative D call TRBD2 (6 bases). V lost 7 bases, J lost 3 bases, and 16 bases lay in between. The length of the CDR3 is 15 residues. Germline values: CDR1 MNHEY, CDR2 SMNVEV (reference sequence). The CDR3 is CASMLGGSGKNIQYF. DNA for the CDR3: TGTGCCAGCATGCTCGGGGGTTCTGGCAAAAACATTCAGTACTTC.

The chain is built from TRBV5-6 and TRBJ2-7, with TRBD1 matching over 9 bases. The V segment lost 2 bases and the J segment 0 bases; nucleotides outside the gene matches: 3. The CDR3 has 15 residues. The germline V gene has CDR1 SGHDT and CDR2 YYEEEE. CDR3 sequence reads: CASSFGTGSSYEQYF. The CDR3, as DNA: TGTGCCAGCAGCTTCGGGACAGGGAGCTCCTACGAGCAGTACTTC.

The CDR3 is CASSPRQGAIDTQYF. CDR3 bases: TGTGCCAGCAGCCCCCGACAGGGGGCTATAGATACGCAGTATTTT. The rearrangement uses TRBV9 and TRBJ2-3; 10 bases map to TRBD1. The CDR3 totals 15 residues. J lost 5 bases, V lost 4 bases, and 7 bases had no gene match. The V gene's germline CDR1 is SGDLS and CDR2 YYNGEE.

This clone was recorded a few times. The chain couples TRBV6-5 to TRBJ2-2; 9 nucleotides align to TRBD1. CDR3 length: 14 residues. Germline V lookup: CDR1 MNHEY, CDR2 SVGAGI. V was pared by 7 bases and J by 5 bases, with 5 bases of the junction left unmatched. The CDR3 spells CASKPGQGTGELFF. CDR3 in DNA: TGTGCCAGCAAGCCAGGACAGGGGACCGGGGAGCTGTTTTTT.

The chain couples TRBV2 to TRBJ2-3, with TRBD2 identical over 12 bases. CDR3 length equals 16 residues. CDR1 and CDR2 (germline): SNHLY, FYNNEI. J was trimmed by 1 base and V by 5 bases; bases with no gene match: 4. CDR3 amino acids: CASSRRLAGGTDTQYF. CDR3 nucleotide sequence: TGTGCCAGCAGTCGTCGACTAGCGGGGGGCACAGATACGCAGTATTTT.

This rearrangement joins TRBV7-9 to TRBJ2-1; D might be TRBD2 (5 bases). The V end lost 6 bases, the J end lost 2 bases, and 8 bases lay between the germline ends. The CDR3 runs 13 residues. The germline V gene encodes CDR1 SEHNR and CDR2 FQNEAQ (reference sequence). The CDR3 sequence: CASRLDTYNEQFF. The CDR3 DNA is TGTGCCAGCAGACTAGATACCTACAATGAGCAGTTCTTC. Based on the CDR3 plus reference TRBV7-9 and TRBJ2-1, the full variable domain is DTGVSQNPRHKITKRGQNVTFRCDPISEHNRLYWYRQTLGQGPEFLTYFQNEAQLEKSRLLSDRFSAERPKGSFSTLEIQRTEQGDSAMYLCASRLDTYNEQFFGPGTRLTVL.

This clone was counted once. V gene TRBV18 combines with J gene TRBJ1-3; D possibly corresponds to TRBD1 (6 bases). This CDR3 is built from 16 residues. Germline CDR1 reads KGHSH; CDR2 reads LQKENI. V lost 3 bases, J lost 0 bases, and 12 bases lay in between. The DNA for the CDR3 is TGTGCCAGCTCACCCCGACAGGTTGACTCTGGAAACACCATATATTTT. Protein product: CASSPRQVDSGNTIYF.

The rearrangement links TRBV3-1 (or the pseudogene TRBV3-2) to TRBJ2-1; 7 bases map to TRBD1. This CDR3 has 18 amino acids. Trimming took 4 bases from V and 7 from J; bases not matched to a gene: 19. The germline V gene encodes CDR1 LGHDT and CDR2 YNNKEL (reference sequence). CDR3 in amino acids: CASSPPTGKGLRGNEQFF. The CDR3 DNA reads TGTGCCAGCAGCCCCCCGACAGGGAAAGGGTTACGAGGTAATGAGCAGTTCTTC.

The chain recombines TRBV13 with TRBJ2-7; 7 nucleotides agree with TRBD1. Germline V gene lookup returns CDR1 PRHDT and CDR2 FYEKMQ (reference sequence). This CDR3 region has 14 residues. J gave up 2 bases and V 2 bases, and 3 bases lay outside the gene matches. As DNA, the CDR3 is TGTGCCAGCAGCTTACGGCAGGGGGCCTACGAGCAGTACTTC. Translation: CASSLRQGAYEQYF.